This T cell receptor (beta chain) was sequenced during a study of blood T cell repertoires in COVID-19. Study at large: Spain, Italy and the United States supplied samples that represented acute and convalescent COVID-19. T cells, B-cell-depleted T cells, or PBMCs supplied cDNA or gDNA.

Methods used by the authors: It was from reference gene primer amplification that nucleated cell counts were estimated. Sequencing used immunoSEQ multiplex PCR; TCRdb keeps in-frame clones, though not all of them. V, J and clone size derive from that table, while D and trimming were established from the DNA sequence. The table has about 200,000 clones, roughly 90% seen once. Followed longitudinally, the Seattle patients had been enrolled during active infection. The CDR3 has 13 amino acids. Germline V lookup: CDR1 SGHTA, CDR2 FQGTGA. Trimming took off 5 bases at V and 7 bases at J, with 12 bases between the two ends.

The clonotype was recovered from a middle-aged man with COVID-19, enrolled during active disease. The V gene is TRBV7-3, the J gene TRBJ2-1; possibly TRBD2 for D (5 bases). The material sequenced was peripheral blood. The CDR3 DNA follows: TGTGCCAGCAGCGAATCCCGGGGAAATGAGCAGTTCTTC. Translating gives CASSESRGNEQFF.